This T cell receptor (beta chain) was sequenced for a study of blood T cell repertoires in COVID-19. Overall study context: Samples representing acute and convalescent COVID-19 were sourced from the United States, Italy and Spain.

The CDR3 has 14 residues. From germline, CDR1 is SGHTA and CDR2 FQGNSA. V lost 1 base and J lost 2, with 7 bases in between. Source study methods: Reference gene primer amplification yielded estimated nucleated cell counts. The method was immunoSEQ multiplex PCR; TCRdb's version includes in-frame clones alone and lacks a portion of them. V, J and clone size were drawn from that table, and D and trimming were deduced from the DNA. The sample holds over 55,000 clones, around four fifths seen once. This sequence originates from a human donor in a cohort sampled during active COVID-19. Sequencing input: peripheral blood. This sequence joins TRBV7-2 and TRBJ2-3; no firm D call. CDR3 amino acids: CASSLGRHTDTQYF. CDR3 sequence (DNA): TGTGCCAGCAGCTTAGGCAGACACACAGATACGCAGTATTTT. Based on the CDR3 plus reference TRBV7-2 and TRBJ2-3, the full variable domain is GAGVSQSPSNKVTEKGKDVELRCDPISGHTALYWYRQSLGQGLEFLIYFQGNSAPDKSGLPSDRFSAERTGGSVSTLTIQRTQQEDSAVYLCASSLGRHTDTQYFGPGTRLTVL.